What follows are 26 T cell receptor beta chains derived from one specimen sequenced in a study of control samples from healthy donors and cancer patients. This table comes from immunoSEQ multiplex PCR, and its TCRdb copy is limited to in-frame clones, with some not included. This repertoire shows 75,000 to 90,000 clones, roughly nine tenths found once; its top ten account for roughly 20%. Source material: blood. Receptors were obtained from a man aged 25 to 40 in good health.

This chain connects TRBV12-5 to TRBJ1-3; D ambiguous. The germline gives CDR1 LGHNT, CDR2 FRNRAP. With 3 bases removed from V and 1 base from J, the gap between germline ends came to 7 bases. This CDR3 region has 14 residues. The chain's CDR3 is CASGFGGSGNTIYF. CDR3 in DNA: TGTGCTAGTGGTTTTGGAGGATCTGGAAACACCATATATTTT. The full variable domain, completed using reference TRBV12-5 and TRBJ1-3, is DARVTQTPRHKVTEMGQEVTMRCQPILGHNTVFWYRQTMMQGLELLAYFRNRAPLDDSGMPKDRFSAEMPDATLATLKIQPSEPRDSAVYFCASGFGGSGNTIYFGEGSWLTVV.

The CDR3 nucleotides read TGTGCCAGTGCGGGGAGGTGGAGGGACATTCAGTACTTC. Translating it yields CASAGRWRDIQYF. The genes are TRBV5-6 and TRBJ2-4; TRBD2 might be the D (6 bases). The V end lost 8 bases, the J end lost 8 bases, and 17 bases lay between the germline ends. The CDR3 runs 13 residues. Germline CDR1 is SGHDT and CDR2 is YYEEEE.

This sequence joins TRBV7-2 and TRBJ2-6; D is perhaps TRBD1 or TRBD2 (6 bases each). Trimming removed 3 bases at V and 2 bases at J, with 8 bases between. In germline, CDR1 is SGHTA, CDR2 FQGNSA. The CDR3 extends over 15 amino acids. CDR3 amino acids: CASSFGGPGANVLTF. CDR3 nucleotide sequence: TGTGCCAGCAGCTTCGGGGGCCCTGGGGCCAACGTCCTGACTTTC.

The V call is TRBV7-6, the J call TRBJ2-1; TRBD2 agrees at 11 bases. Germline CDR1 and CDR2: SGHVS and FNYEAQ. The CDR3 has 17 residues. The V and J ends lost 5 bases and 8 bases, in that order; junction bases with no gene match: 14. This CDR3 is CASSPGASGGQWDEQFF. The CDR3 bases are TGTGCCAGCAGCCCTGGGGCTAGCGGGGGGCAATGGGATGAGCAGTTCTTC. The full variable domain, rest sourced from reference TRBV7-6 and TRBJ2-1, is GAGVSQSPRYKVTKRGQDVALRCDPISGHVSLYWYRQALGQGPEFLTYFNYEAQQDKSGLPNDRFSAERPEGSISTLTIQRTEQRDSAMYRCASSPGASGGQWDEQFFGPGTRLTVL.

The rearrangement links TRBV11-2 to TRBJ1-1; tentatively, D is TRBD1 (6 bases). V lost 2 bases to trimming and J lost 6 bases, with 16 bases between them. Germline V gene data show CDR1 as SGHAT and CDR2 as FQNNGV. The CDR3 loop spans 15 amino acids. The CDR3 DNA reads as TGTGCCAGCAGCTTATTTTTGGGGGCGGGAGCTGAAGCTTTCTTT. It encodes CASSLFLGAGAEAFF. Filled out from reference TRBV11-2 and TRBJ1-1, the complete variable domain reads EAGVAQSPRYKIIEKRQSVAFWCNPISGHATLYWYQQILGQGPKLLIQFQNNGVVDDSQLPKDRFSAERLKGVDSTLKIQPAKLEDSAVYLCASSLFLGAGAEAFFGQGTRLTVV.

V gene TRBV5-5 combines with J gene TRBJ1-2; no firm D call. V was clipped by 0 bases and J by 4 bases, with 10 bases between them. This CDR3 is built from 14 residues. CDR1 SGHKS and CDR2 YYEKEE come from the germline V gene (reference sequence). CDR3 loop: CASSLVAGTYGYTF. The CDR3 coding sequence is TGTGCCAGCAGCTTGGTTGCGGGAACCTATGGCTACACCTTC. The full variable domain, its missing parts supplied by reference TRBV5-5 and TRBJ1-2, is DAGVTQSPTHLIKTRGQQVTLRCSPISGHKSVSWYQQVLGQGPQFIFQYYEKEERGRGNFPDRFSARQFPNYSSELNVNALLLGDSALYLCASSLVAGTYGYTFGSGTRLTVV.

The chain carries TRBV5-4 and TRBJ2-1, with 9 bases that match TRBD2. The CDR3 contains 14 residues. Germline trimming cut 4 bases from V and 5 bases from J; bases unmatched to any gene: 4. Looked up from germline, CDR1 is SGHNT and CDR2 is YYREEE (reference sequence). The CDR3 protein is CASSGLAGHNEQFF. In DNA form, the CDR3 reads TGTGCCAGCAGCGGTCTAGCGGGGCACAATGAGCAGTTCTTC.

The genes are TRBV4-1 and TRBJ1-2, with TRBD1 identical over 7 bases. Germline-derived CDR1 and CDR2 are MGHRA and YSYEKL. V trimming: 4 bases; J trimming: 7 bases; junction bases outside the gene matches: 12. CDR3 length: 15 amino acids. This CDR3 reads CASSLPDRRTGGYTF. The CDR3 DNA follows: TGCGCCAGCAGCCTACCGGACAGGCGTACAGGTGGCTACACCTTC.

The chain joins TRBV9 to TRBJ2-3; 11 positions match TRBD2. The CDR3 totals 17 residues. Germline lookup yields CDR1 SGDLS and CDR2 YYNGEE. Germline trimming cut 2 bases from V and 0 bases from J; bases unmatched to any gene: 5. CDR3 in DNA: TGTGCCAGCAGCGTTGGGACTAGCGGAACTAGCACAGATACGCAGTATTTT. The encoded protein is CASSVGTSGTSTDTQYF.

The CDR3 DNA sequence: TGTGCCAGCAGCTTAGTTGGGGGCCTGGGTGGAACTGAAGCTTTCTTT. Its protein product is CASSLVGGLGGTEAFF. The chain employs TRBV7-8 and TRBJ1-1, with D perhaps matching TRBD1 (6 bases). The CDR3 has 16 residues. Germline values: CDR1 SGHVS, CDR2 FQNEAQ. V shed 1 base and J shed 5 bases, with 17 bases lying between them.

The CDR3 is CASTRLAGVQETQYF. For the CDR3, the DNA is TGTGCCAGCACCCGACTAGCGGGGGTACAAGAGACCCAGTACTTC. The chain carries TRBV27 and TRBJ2-5; 12 nucleotides agree with TRBD2. V shed 7 bases, J shed 2 bases, and the junction held 5 bases outside the gene matches. Per the germline V gene, CDR1 is MNHEY and CDR2 is SMNVEV (reference sequence). The CDR3 consists of 15 residues.

CDR3 residues: CSVEDHRGSYEQYF. CDR3 sequence (DNA): TGCAGCGTTGAAGATCATCGAGGCTCCTACGAGCAGTACTTC. This rearrangement joins TRBV29-1 to TRBJ2-7; D ambiguous. Per germline, CDR1 SQVTM and CDR2 ANQGSEA. Trimming removed 0 bases at V and 0 bases at J, with 9 bases between. The CDR3 loop spans 14 amino acids.

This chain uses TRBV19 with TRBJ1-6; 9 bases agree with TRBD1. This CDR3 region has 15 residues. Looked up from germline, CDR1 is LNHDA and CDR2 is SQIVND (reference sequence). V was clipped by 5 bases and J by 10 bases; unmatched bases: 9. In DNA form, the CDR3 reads TGTGCCAGTAGTCAGGGACAGGGAGAACGGTCACCCCTCCACTTT. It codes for CASSQGQGERSPLHF.

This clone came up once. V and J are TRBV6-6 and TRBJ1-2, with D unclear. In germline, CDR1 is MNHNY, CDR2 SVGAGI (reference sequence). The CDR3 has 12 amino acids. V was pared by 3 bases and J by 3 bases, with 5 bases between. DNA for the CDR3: TGTGCCAGCAGTTATCGCGACTATGGCTACACCTTC. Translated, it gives CASSYRDYGYTF.

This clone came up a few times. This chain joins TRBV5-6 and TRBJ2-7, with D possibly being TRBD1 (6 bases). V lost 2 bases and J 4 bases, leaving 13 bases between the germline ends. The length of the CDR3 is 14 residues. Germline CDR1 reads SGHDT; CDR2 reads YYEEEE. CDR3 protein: CASSFLGGTYEQYF. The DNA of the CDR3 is TGTGCCAGCAGCTTTCTAGGGGGAACTTACGAGCAGTACTTC.

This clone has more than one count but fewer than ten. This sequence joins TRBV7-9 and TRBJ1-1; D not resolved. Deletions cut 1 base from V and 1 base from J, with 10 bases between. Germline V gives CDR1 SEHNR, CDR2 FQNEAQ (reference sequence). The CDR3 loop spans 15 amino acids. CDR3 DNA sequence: TGTGCCAGCAGCTTAGTCATAGGGTGGAACACTGAAGCTTTCTTT. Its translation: CASSLVIGWNTEAFF.

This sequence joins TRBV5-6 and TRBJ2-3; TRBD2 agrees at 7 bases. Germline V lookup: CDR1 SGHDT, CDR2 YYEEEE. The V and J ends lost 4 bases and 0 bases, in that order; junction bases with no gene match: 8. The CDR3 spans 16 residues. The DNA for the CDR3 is TGTGCCAGCAGCGGTACTAGCGACCCTAGCACAGATACGCAGTATTTT. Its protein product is CASSGTSDPSTDTQYF.

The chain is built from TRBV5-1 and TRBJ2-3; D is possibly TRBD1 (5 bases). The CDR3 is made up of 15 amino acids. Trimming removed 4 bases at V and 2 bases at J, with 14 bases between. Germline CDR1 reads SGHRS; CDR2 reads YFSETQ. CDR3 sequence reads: CASSPDRRSTDTQYF. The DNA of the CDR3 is TGCGCCAGCAGCCCCGACAGACGATCCACAGATACGCAGTATTTT.

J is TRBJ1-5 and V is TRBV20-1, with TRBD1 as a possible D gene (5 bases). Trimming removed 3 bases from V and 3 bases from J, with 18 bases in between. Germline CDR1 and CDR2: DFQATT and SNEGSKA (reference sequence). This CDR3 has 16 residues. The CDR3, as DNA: TGCAGTGCTAGTAAATCACCGACAGTTTTCAATCAGCCCCAGCATTTT. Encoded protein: CSASKSPTVFNQPQHF.

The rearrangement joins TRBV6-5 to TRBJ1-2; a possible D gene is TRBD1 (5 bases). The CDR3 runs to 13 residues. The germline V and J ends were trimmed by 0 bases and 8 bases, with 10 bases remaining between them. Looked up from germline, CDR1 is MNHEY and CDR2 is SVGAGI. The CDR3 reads CASSYSAQGGYTF. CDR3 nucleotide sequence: TGTGCCAGCAGTTACTCAGCGCAGGGCGGCTACACCTTC.

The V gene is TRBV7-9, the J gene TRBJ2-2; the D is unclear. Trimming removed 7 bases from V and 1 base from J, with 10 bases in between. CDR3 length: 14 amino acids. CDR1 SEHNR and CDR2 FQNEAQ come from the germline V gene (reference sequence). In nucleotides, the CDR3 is TGTGCCAGCACCCTGACGGAGAACACCGGGGAGCTGTTTTTT. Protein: CASTLTENTGELFF.

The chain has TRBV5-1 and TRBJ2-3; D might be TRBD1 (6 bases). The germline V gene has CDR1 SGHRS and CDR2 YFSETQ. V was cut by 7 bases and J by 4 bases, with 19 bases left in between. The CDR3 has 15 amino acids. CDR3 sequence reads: CASVLGGAKSDTQYF. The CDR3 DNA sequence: TGCGCCAGCGTCCTAGGGGGAGCGAAGTCAGATACGCAGTATTTT. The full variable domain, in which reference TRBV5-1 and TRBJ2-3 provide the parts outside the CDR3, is KAGVTQTPRYLIKTRGQQVTLSCSPISGHRSVSWYQQTPGQGLQFLFEYFSETQRNKGNFPGRFSGRQFSNSRSEMNVSTLELGDSALYLCASVLGGAKSDTQYFGPGTRLTVL.

The DNA for the CDR3 is TGTGCCAGCTCACCTCTCTGTTTCTACGAGCAGTACGTC. Protein: CASSPLCFYEQYV. V usage is TRBV18 and J usage is TRBJ2-7; no firm D call. The V gene's germline CDR1 is KGHSH and CDR2 LQKENI. This CDR3 region has 13 residues. The V gene lost 3 bases and the J gene lost 3 bases, with 9 bases spanning the gap.

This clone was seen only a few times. CDR3 in amino acids: CASSFSVAYEQYV. The CDR3 nucleotides read TGTGCCAGCAGCTTTTCGGTTGCCTACGAGCAGTACGTC. V is TRBV5-4 and J is TRBJ2-7, with no clear D. V was shortened by 2 bases and J by 2 bases, with 8 bases between the two germline ends. CDR3 length: 13 residues. Germline CDR1 and CDR2: SGHNT and YYREEE (reference sequence).

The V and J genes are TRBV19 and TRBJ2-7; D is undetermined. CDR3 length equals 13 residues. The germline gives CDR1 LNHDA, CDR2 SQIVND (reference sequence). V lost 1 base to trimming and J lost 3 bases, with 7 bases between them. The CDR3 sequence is CASSIANNYEQYF. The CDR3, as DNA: TGTGCCAGTAGTATAGCCAATAACTACGAGCAGTACTTC.

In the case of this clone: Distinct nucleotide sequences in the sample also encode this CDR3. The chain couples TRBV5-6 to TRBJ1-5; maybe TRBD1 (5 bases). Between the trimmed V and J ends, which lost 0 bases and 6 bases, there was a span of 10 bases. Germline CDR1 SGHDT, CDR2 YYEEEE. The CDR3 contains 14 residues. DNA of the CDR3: TGTGCCAGCAGCTTGGGGCAGGGAGGTCAGCCCCAGCATTTT. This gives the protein CASSLGQGGQPQHF.